The 29 T cell receptor beta chains below come from one sample, sequenced in a study of T cells in Graves' hyperthyroidism and ophthalmopathy. RNA transcripts provided the source from which TCR beta CDR3 regions were amplified. A set of HTBI primers served as the primers for a first-round RT-PCR of the TCR CDR3. TCRdb re-analysed the multiplex PCR reads in MiXCR, keeping a single row per CDR3 protein. The sample gives hundreds of thousands of distinct CDR3 sequences, over 35% of which show up once; 8.9% is in the top ten. The specimen sequenced was blood. The receptors derive from a man aged 18 to 30 with Graves' hyperthyroidism.

The chain recombines TRBV4-1 with TRBJ1-6; TRBD1 matches 10 bases. Trimming took 0 bases from V and 8 from J; bases not matched to a gene: 1. This CDR3 spans 15 amino acids. The germline CDR1 and CDR2 sequences are MGHRA and YSYEKL. As DNA, the CDR3 is TGCGCCAGCAGCCAAGAAGGACAGGGGGATTCACCCCTCCACTTT. Protein: CASSQEGQGDSPLHF.

CDR3 DNA sequence: TGTGCCAGCAGCGCCGGGACAGGGGGCGGTGAGCTGTTTTTT. It translates to CASSAGTGGGELFF. V and J are TRBV9 and TRBJ2-2; 12 nucleotides match TRBD1. With V trimmed by 3 bases and J by 11 bases, 5 bases remained unmatched. The CDR3 length is 14 residues. Per germline, CDR1 SGDLS and CDR2 YYNGEE.

This clonotype occurred many times. The gene calls are TRBV29-1 and TRBJ2-7, with 11 bases that match TRBD2. Unmatched junction bases numbered 2, after V lost 1 base and J lost 3 bases. The CDR3 has 14 amino acids. Germline V gives CDR1 SQVTM, CDR2 ANQGSEA. The CDR3 DNA reads TGCAGCGTTGAAGGGCTAGCGGGGGGCTACGAGCAGTACTTC. This gives the protein CSVEGLAGGYEQYF.

The rearrangement joins TRBV2 to TRBJ2-7, with D perhaps matching TRBD1 (7 bases). The germline V and J ends were trimmed by 10 bases and 4 bases, with 11 bases remaining between them. This CDR3 contains 11 residues. CDR1 and CDR2 (germline): SNHLY, FYNNEI. The chain's CDR3 is CATQGGYEQYF. The DNA for the CDR3 is TGTGCCACCCAGGGGGGATACGAGCAGTACTTC.

The CDR3 sequence: CSAASGTGPTTF. CDR3 DNA sequence: TGCAGTGCAGCTAGCGGGACAGGGCCCACCACCTTC. The J gene is TRBJ1-2, the V gene TRBV20-1; 9 bases map to TRBD1. The CDR3 loop spans 12 amino acids. Germline values: CDR1 DFQATT, CDR2 SNEGSKA (reference sequence). J was trimmed by 13 bases and V by 6 bases; bases with no gene match: 12.

A remark on this clonotype: A junction end diverges from the germline sequence, so it may reflect a read error. The genes are TRBV5-4 and TRBJ2-7; 8 bases match TRBD1. The V gene's germline CDR1 is SGHNT and CDR2 YYREEE (reference sequence). The length of the CDR3 is 15 residues. This chain's CDR3 is CASSSRGQDDYEQCF. The CDR3 nucleotides are TGTGCCAGCAGCTCGCGGGGACAGGACGATTACGAGCAGTGCTTC.

At least ten counts were recorded for this clonotype. The J gene is TRBJ1-1, the V gene TRBV10-2; 8 bases agree with TRBD1. Germline CDR1 and CDR2: WSHSY and SAAADI. The junction had 10 bases not matched to a gene; V was cut back by 6 bases and J by 4 bases. This CDR3 has 15 amino acids. CDR3 amino acids: CASRKTGEYSTEAFF. The CDR3 nucleotides are TGCGCCAGCAGAAAGACAGGGGAGTACAGCACTGAAGCTTTCTTT.

Comment on this clonotype: Given a much more abundant clone one base away, this may be a read error. The chain recombines TRBV29-1 with TRBJ2-7; TRBD1 or TRBD2 may be the D gene (5 bases each). The germline CDR1 and CDR2 sequences are SQVTM and ANQGSEA. The CDR3 sequence is 13 residues long. The CDR3 reads CSSPGRSSDEQYF. CDR3 sequence (DNA): TGCAGCTCCCCGGGACGGAGCTCCGACGAGCAGTACTTC.

The sample holds many counts of this clonotype. The chain has TRBV19 and TRBJ1-1, with D hard to call. Trimming took off 1 base at V and 3 bases at J, with 6 bases between the two ends. The CDR3 consists of 13 residues. CDR1 and CDR2 from the germline V gene are LNHDA and SQIVND (reference sequence). Here the CDR3 reads CASSIGADTEAFF. DNA for the CDR3: TGTGCCAGTAGTATAGGTGCGGACACTGAAGCTTTCTTT.

The chain uses TRBV12-3 or TRBV12-4 and TRBJ1-2, with TRBD1 matching 7 bases. The J segment lost 2 bases and the V segment lost 1 base, leaving 4 bases of the junction unmatched. CDR3 length equals 15 residues. CDR3 in amino acids: CASSLVPGGNYGYTF. The CDR3 DNA is TGTGCCAGCAGTTTAGTCCCAGGGGGGAACTATGGCTACACCTTC.

The V and J genes are TRBV7-9 and TRBJ1-1; 7 nucleotides align to TRBD1. The CDR3 spans 15 residues. CDR1 and CDR2 from the germline V gene are SEHNR and FQNEAQ (reference sequence). V lost 5 bases, J lost 1 base, and 7 bases stayed unmatched. The CDR3 coding sequence is TGTGCCAGCAGCCCGCGGGACAGAGAGAACACTGAAGCTTTCTTT. This codes for CASSPRDRENTEAFF.

This clonotype was observed a handful of times. This chain links TRBV5-1 with TRBJ1-6; no reliable D call. The germline V gene encodes CDR1 SGHRS and CDR2 YFSETQ. The CDR3 extends over 12 amino acids. Trimming took 5 bases from V and 13 from J, leaving 13 bases between them. The CDR3 is CASRLGEGPLHF. CDR3 in DNA: TGCGCCAGCAGGCTCGGGGAAGGGCCCCTCCACTTT. The full variable domain, with the rest looked up from reference TRBV5-1 and TRBJ1-6, is KAGVTQTPRYLIKTRGQQVTLSCSPISGHRSVSWYQQTPGQGLQFLFEYFSETQRNKGNFPGRFSGRQFSNSRSEMNVSTLELGDSALYLCASRLGEGPLHFGNGTRLTVT.

The chain joins TRBV29-1 to TRBJ2-7, with 10 bases lining up with TRBD2. Germline-derived CDR1 and CDR2 are SQVTM and ANQGSEA. The CDR3 covers 13 residues. J gave up 5 bases and V 6 bases, and 7 bases lay outside the gene matches. CDR3 residues: CSVRSGRLDEQYF. CDR3 nucleotides: TGCAGCGTCCGTAGCGGGAGGCTAGACGAGCAGTACTTC.

The gene calls are TRBV5-1 and TRBJ2-5; D call uncertain. Trimming cost V 0 bases and J 5 bases, with 11 bases left between them. There are 14 residues in the CDR3. Per germline, CDR1 SGHRS and CDR2 YFSETQ. The CDR3 coding sequence is TGCGCCAGCAGCTTGGAGTCTACCCGGGAGACCCAGTACTTC. Residues: CASSLESTRETQYF.

The rearrangement links TRBV5-6 to TRBJ2-2; D is undetermined. Germline assignment: CDR1 SGHDT and CDR2 YYEEEE. V was clipped by 5 bases and J by 0 bases, with 8 bases between them. This CDR3 spans 14 amino acids. The CDR3 coding sequence is TGTGCCAGCAGATTACGCCCGAACACCGGGGAGCTGTTTTTT. Its translation: CASRLRPNTGELFF.

Points on this clonotype: An end of the junction does not agree with germline; a read error may underlie this. The chain uses TRBV11-2 and TRBJ1-3; D uncertain. The CDR3 is made up of 16 amino acids. Per germline, CDR1 SGHAT and CDR2 FQNNGV. For the CDR3, the DNA is TGTGCCAGCAGTTTAGGAGGTTTTCCCTCTGGAAACACCATATATTTT. Translated, it gives CASSLGGFPSGNTIYF.

This clonotype was counted only a few times. The chain employs TRBV20-1 and TRBJ2-7, with a possible D match to TRBD2 (5 bases). The CDR3 totals 12 residues. Trimming stripped 3 bases from V and 2 bases from J, with 8 bases between. Looked up from germline, CDR1 is DFQATT and CDR2 is SNEGSKA (reference sequence). CDR3 residues: CSASTTTYEQYF. DNA of the CDR3: TGCAGTGCTAGTACGACTACCTACGAGCAGTACTTC.

Worth noting for this clonotype: At one boundary the junction diverges from the germline segment, which might be a read error. The gene calls are TRBV20-1 and TRBJ1-5, with D tentatively TRBD1 (5 bases). Germline V lookup: CDR1 DFQATT, CDR2 SNEGSKA (reference sequence). This CDR3 has 14 amino acids. CDR3 loop: CSASRTRAAGPQQF. CDR3 bases: TGCAGTGCTAGCAGGACAAGGGCTGCAGGGCCCCAGCAATTT.

The chain recombines TRBV7-9 with TRBJ2-5; maybe TRBD1 (7 bases). V shed 9 bases and J shed 5 bases, with 22 bases lying between them. Germline-derived CDR1 and CDR2 are SEHNR and FQNEAQ (reference sequence). This CDR3 has 15 residues. The CDR3 DNA sequence: TGTGCCAGTAGTACAAGCCAGGGGGGACGGGAGACCCAGTACTTC. It codes for CASSTSQGGRETQYF.

The chain recombines TRBV10-3 with TRBJ1-6, with D perhaps TRBD1 (6 bases). V lost 10 bases and J 7 bases, leaving 23 bases between the germline ends. Per the germline V gene, CDR1 is ENHRY and CDR2 is SYGVKD. The CDR3 loop spans 16 amino acids. The CDR3 here is CATRDTWSQDNSPLHF. CDR3 bases: TGTGCCACCCGGGACACCTGGAGTCAGGACAATTCACCCCTCCACTTT.

This clonotype was counted ten times or more. The chain carries TRBV20-1 and TRBJ2-5; D is unclear. The CDR3 totals 15 residues. V was shortened by 0 bases and J by 5 bases, with 16 bases between the two germline ends. CDR1 and CDR2 (germline): DFQATT, SNEGSKA (reference sequence). CDR3 bases: TGCAGTGCTAGAGACCCACCTAATCCCCGGGAGACCCAGTACTTC. Amino acids: CSARDPPNPRETQYF.

This rearrangement joins TRBV5-1 to TRBJ1-6, with no clear D. In germline, CDR1 is SGHRS, CDR2 YFSETQ. V gave up 6 bases and J gave up 5 bases, with 15 bases separating them. This CDR3 is built from 15 residues. The CDR3 nucleotides are TGCGCCAGCAAGGCTTTCGGGTACGATAATTCACCCCTCCACTTT. Protein: CASKAFGYDNSPLHF.

This clonotype was picked up many times. V and J are TRBV29-1 and TRBJ1-1, with D tentatively TRBD1 (5 bases). The CDR3 sequence is 14 residues long. The germline CDR1 and CDR2 sequences are SQVTM and ANQGSEA. V was shortened by 4 bases and J by 4 bases, with 16 bases between the two germline ends. The CDR3 DNA is TGCAGCGTTGGGCCGGCGGGGGTGGGCACTGAAGCTTTCTTT. Amino acids: CSVGPAGVGTEAFF.

This chain's CDR3 is CASSFSGNTAGELFF. CDR3 nucleotide sequence: TGTGCCAGCAGTTTTTCCGGGAACACAGCCGGGGAGCTGTTTTTT. The rearrangement links TRBV12-3 or TRBV12-4 to TRBJ2-2, with D tentatively TRBD2 (5 bases). The CDR3 is made up of 15 amino acids. Deletions cut 3 bases from V and 6 bases from J, with 14 bases between.

In this sample, this clonotype turned up a few times. The genes are TRBV7-9 and TRBJ1-1; tentative D call: TRBD1 (5 bases). The CDR3 has 12 residues. Germline V gives CDR1 SEHNR, CDR2 FQNEAQ (reference sequence). Trimming took off 5 bases at V and 6 bases at J, with 10 bases between the two ends. The DNA of the CDR3 is TGTGCCAGCAGCCCAGGGTCCTCTGAAGCTTTCTTT. Translating it yields CASSPGSSEAFF.

This clonotype came up many times. This chain joins TRBV7-6 and TRBJ1-1, with D possibly TRBD1 on 5 matching bases. CDR3 length equals 13 residues. The V gene's germline CDR1 is SGHVS and CDR2 FNYEAQ. The ends were cut back, 1 base at V and 6 bases at J, with 9 bases in the middle. In DNA form, the CDR3 reads TGTGCCAGCAGCTTAGAAGGAGGGGCTGAAGCTTTCTTT. It yields the protein CASSLEGGAEAFF. Variable domain in full (rest from reference TRBV7-6 and TRBJ1-1): GAGVSQSPRYKVTKRGQDVALRCDPISGHVSLYWYRQALGQGPEFLTYFNYEAQQDKSGLPNDRFSAERPEGSISTLTIQRTEQRDSAMYRCASSLEGGAEAFFGQGTRLTVV.

This clonotype turned up a few times. The rearrangement joins TRBV20-1 to TRBJ1-6; D not resolved. Germline V gene lookup returns CDR1 DFQATT and CDR2 SNEGSKA (reference sequence). CDR3 length: 12 amino acids. V was pared by 0 bases and J by 16 bases, with 13 bases between. The CDR3 DNA reads as TGCAGTGCTAGAGAAGAAGACCCCAGACTCCACTTT. Its translation is CSAREEDPRLHF.

This clonotype was found many times. This rearrangement joins TRBV7-9 to TRBJ2-7; D possibly matches TRBD1 or TRBD2 (5 bases each). CDR1 SEHNR and CDR2 FQNEAQ come from the germline V gene (reference sequence). V was pared by 4 bases and J by 3 bases, with 19 bases between. The CDR3 runs 16 residues. CDR3 DNA: TGTGCCAGCAGCTCGTGGGACCGAGAAGGACTCTACGAGCAGTACTTC. This encodes CASSSWDREGLYEQYF.

This clonotype showed up just a few times. A read error is possible here, since a much larger clone lies one base away. The chain combines TRBV29-1 with TRBJ2-7, with D possibly called TRBD1 or TRBD2 (6 bases each). The CDR3 length is 11 residues. Trimming removed 7 bases at V and 2 bases at J, with 9 bases between. CDR1 SQVTM and CDR2 ANQGSEA come from the germline V gene. This CDR3 reads CSGGDTYEQYF. The CDR3 region has the DNA TGCAGCGGGGGGGACACCTACGAGCAGTACTTC.